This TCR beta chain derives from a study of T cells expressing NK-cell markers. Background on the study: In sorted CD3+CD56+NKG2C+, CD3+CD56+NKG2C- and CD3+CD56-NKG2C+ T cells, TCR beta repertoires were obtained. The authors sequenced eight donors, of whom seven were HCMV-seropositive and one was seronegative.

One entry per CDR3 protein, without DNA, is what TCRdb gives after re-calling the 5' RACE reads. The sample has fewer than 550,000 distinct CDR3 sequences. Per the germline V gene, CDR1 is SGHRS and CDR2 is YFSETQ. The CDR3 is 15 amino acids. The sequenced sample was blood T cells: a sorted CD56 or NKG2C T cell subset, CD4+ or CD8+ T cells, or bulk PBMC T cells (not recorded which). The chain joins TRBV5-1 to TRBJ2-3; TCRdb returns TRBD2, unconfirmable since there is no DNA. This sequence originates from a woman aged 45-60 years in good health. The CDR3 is CASSPSRLELDTQYF.